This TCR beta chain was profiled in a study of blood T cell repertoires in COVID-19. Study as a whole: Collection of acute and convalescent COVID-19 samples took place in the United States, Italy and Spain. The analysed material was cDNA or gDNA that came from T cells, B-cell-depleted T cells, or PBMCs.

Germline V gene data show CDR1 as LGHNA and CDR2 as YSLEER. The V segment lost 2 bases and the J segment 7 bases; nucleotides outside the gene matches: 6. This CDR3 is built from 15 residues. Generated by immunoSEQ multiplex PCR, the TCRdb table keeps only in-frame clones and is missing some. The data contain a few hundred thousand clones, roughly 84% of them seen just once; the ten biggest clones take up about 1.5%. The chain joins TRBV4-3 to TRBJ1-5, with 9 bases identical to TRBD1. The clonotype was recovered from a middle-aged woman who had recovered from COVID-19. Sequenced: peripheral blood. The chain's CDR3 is CASSQTGGAGQPQHF. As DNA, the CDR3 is TGCGCCAGCAGCCAAACAGGGGGCGCGGGACAGCCCCAGCATTTT.